This passage covers 2 T cell receptor beta chains from one sample sequenced in a study of control samples from healthy donors and cancer patients. Only in-frame clones appear in the TCRdb table, and some are missing; sequencing was by immunoSEQ multiplex PCR. Among 75,000 to 95,000 clones listed, approximately 84% were seen once. Sequencing was performed on PBMCs. Source of these receptors: a man in his 70s with lung cancer.

The V and J genes are TRBV19 and TRBJ1-5, with 11 bases lining up with TRBD1. Germline loops: CDR1 LNHDA, CDR2 SQIVND (reference sequence). The CDR3 runs to 16 residues. The ends lost 5 bases at V and 1 base at J; junction bases unmatched: 4. The CDR3 sequence is CASSRDRGRSNQPQHF. CDR3 DNA sequence: TGTGCCAGTAGTCGGGACAGGGGGAGAAGCAATCAGCCCCAGCATTTT.

V and J are TRBV7-9 and TRBJ2-3, with TRBD2 matching 10 bases. The germline gives CDR1 SEHNR, CDR2 FQNEAQ (reference sequence). This CDR3 is built from 15 residues. V lost 5 bases, J lost 4 bases, and 6 bases stayed unmatched. Written as DNA, the CDR3 is TGTGCCAGCAGCCTTACTAGCGGGGTCGCAGATACGCAGTATTTT. This sequence encodes CASSLTSGVADTQYF.